This T cell receptor (beta chain) emerged from a study of PD-1 blockade in classical Hodgkin lymphoma. The overall study: Patients were given intravenous nivolumab, 3 mg/kg, every 2 weeks. Study-wide findings and caveats: Repertoire differences have undefined causes, possibly disease activity or prior therapy. There was a significant rise in CD4+ TCR diversity by C4D1, with no such rise for CD8+.

The time point here: cycle 4 day 1 (C4D1), after 6 weeks of nivolumab. Each patient experienced a relapse that followed autologous stem cell transplantation, and brentuximab vedotin exposure varied. Best responses were complete response, partial response or progressive disease. As regards this clone: Its antigen is unidentified.

Profiled with immunoSEQ multiplex PCR; TCRdb holds only in-frame clones, not every one. Among roughly 20,000 clones listed, 70% to 85% were seen once. The CDR3 runs to 13 residues. Looked up from germline, CDR1 is SGHAT and CDR2 is FQNNGV. The germline V and J ends were trimmed by 4 bases and 8 bases, with 14 bases remaining between them. The receptor was isolated from a human donor with classical Hodgkin lymphoma. This chain connects TRBV11-2 to TRBJ1-1, with a tentative D call TRBD1 (6 bases). Material: peripheral blood mononuclear cells (PBMCs), obtained before the fourth cycle of nivolumab. The CDR3 nucleotides are TGTGCCAGCAGCTACACCTCCGGGACAGAAGCTTTCTTT. Protein: CASSYTSGTEAFF.